These 7 T cell receptor beta chains came from one sample sequenced in a study of T-cell reconstitution after alpha-beta-depleted transplantation in children. A library of TCRbeta sequences, prepared with unique molecular identifiers, was generated. TCRdb analysed the PCR reads with MiXCR anew, one entry per CDR3 protein. This table has nearly 550,000 distinct CDR3 sequences, 18% appearing once. The material sequenced was PBMCs from the stem cell graft donor, taken from the stem cell graft. The origin of the receptors is a human donor who donated a stem cell graft to a child with acute lymphoblastic leukemia.

Worth noting for this clonotype: The limits of the CDR3 on the DNA are not certain, so only TCRdb's listed CDR3 is given. The gene calls are TRBV21-1 and TRBJ2-7; the D call in the table, TRBD1, was not verified against the DNA. TRBV21-1 is recorded as a pseudogene. The CDR3 length is 18 residues, termini included. CDR3 residues: CASSKPNVGSGAIYEQYF.

This clonotype appeared a few times. The gene calls are TRBV14 and TRBJ1-1; no clear D. The V end lost 3 bases, the J end lost 6 bases, and 17 bases lay between the germline ends. From germline, CDR1 is SGHDN and CDR2 FVKESK. The CDR3 consists of 15 residues. The CDR3 DNA follows: TGTGCCAGCAGCCACTTTGAAAGATCCTACGCTGAAGCTTTCTTT. Translated: CASSHFERSYAEAFF. Together with reference TRBV14 and TRBJ1-1, the CDR3 gives the full variable domain: EAGVTQFPSHSVIEKGQTVTLRCDPISGHDNLYWYRRVMGKEIKFLLHFVKESKQDESGMPNNRFLAERTGGTYSTLKVQPAELEDSGVYFCASSHFERSYAEAFFGQGTRLTVV.

V usage is TRBV5-5 and J usage is TRBJ2-7, with 9 bases lining up with TRBD1. The CDR3 has 14 residues. Germline assignment: CDR1 SGHKS and CDR2 YYEKEE (reference sequence). V was clipped by 2 bases and J by 5 bases; unmatched bases: 5. The chain's CDR3 is CASSFRQGGNEQYF. CDR3 DNA: TGTGCCAGCAGCTTCCGACAGGGGGGGAACGAGCAGTACTTC.

This rearrangement joins TRBV20-1 to TRBJ2-1, with TRBD2 identical over 9 bases. The CDR3 consists of 17 residues. Unmatched junction bases numbered 13, after V lost 6 bases and J lost 1 base. Germline V gene data show CDR1 as DFQATT and CDR2 as SNEGSKA (reference sequence). CDR3 sequence: CSALGSLLAGSYNEQFF. CDR3 bases: TGCAGTGCACTAGGGTCCTTGCTAGCGGGATCCTACAATGAGCAGTTCTTC.

The rearrangement joins TRBV7-3 to TRBJ1-1; TRBD1 might be the D (5 bases). In germline, CDR1 is SGHTA, CDR2 FQGTGA. Trimming took 6 bases from V and 11 from J, leaving 16 bases between them. This CDR3 comprises 12 residues. CDR3 sequence (DNA): TGTGCCAGCAGTATATCCGGGACCGAGGCTTTCTTT. Translation: CASSISGTEAFF.

This clonotype has only a few counts. The V and J genes are TRBV29-1 and TRBJ2-7; TRBD1 matches 9 bases. This CDR3 region has 13 residues. The V and J ends lost 7 bases and 0 bases, in that order; junction bases with no gene match: 4. CDR1 and CDR2 from the germline V gene are SQVTM and ANQGSEA. The CDR3, as DNA: TGCAGCGCCGAGGACAGGGGCTCCTACGAGCAGTACTTC. Protein sequence: CSAEDRGSYEQYF.

This clonotype was counted many times. The chain carries TRBV5-1 and TRBJ2-2; TRBD1 matches 9 bases. The CDR3 loop spans 15 amino acids. The trim removed 4 bases at V and 6 bases at J, leaving 7 bases unmatched. Germline V gives CDR1 SGHRS, CDR2 YFSETQ. For the CDR3, the DNA is TGCGCCAGCAGCACCCGGGACAGGGCCTCCGGGGAGCTGTTTTTT. Translated: CASSTRDRASGELFF.